This T cell receptor beta chain was profiled in a study of blood T cell repertoires in COVID-19. Study details: Samples came from the United States, Italy and Spain, spanning acute and convalescent COVID-19.

The CDR3 length is 14 residues. With 7 bases clipped from V and 5 bases from J, the junction kept 5 bases outside the gene matches. Germline V lookup: CDR1 MGHDK, CDR2 SYGVNS. Repertoires were generated with immunoSEQ multiplex PCR, while TCRdb's copy carries only in-frame clones and drops some. There are fewer than 75,000 clones in the sample; around 90% occur only once, and 8% to 10% lies in the top ten. The sample taken for sequencing was peripheral blood. This receptor was taken from a human donor in a cohort sampled during active COVID-19. V is TRBV25-1 and J is TRBJ1-4, with 9 positions matching TRBD1. CDR3 loop: CASKTGTGNEKLFF. CDR3 coding DNA: TGTGCCAGCAAAACCGGGACAGGGAATGAAAAACTGTTTTTT.